These T cell receptor beta chains were read from a single sample in a study of T cell repertoires in cytomegalovirus infection. Using its own MiXCR run on the reads, TCRdb lists one record per CDR3 protein. This table has 150,000 to 200,000 distinct CDR3 sequences, approximately 30% appearing once. Sequenced: PBMCs. The receptors derive from a human donor in good health (CMV status not recorded). Some clones in this sample may be carry-over from other donors' samples. Each CDR3 is given with its conserved first and last residue. The order of the fields is clone size, V gene, D gene, J gene, CDR3 DNA, CDR3 protein. The D gene is left open where the match is weak. Size tells how often a clone was seen (once, few, many) or the class of an expanded clone, and some rows leave it out.

size: few; V: TRBV7-2; D: NA; J: TRBJ2-3; DNA: TGTGCCAGCAGCGCCTCCTCCAGCACAGATACGCAGTATTTT; CDR3: CASSASSSTDTQYF
size: NA; V: TRBV5-1; D: NA; J: TRBJ2-2; DNA: TGCGCCAGCAGCTTGATGACAAATTCGGCGGAGGAGCTGTTTTTT; CDR3: CASSLMTNSAEELFF
size: NA; V: TRBV2; D: TRBD1; J: TRBJ2-2; DNA: TGTGCCAGCAGTCCGGGGACAGGGCTGAACACCGGGGAGCTGTTTTTT; CDR3: CASSPGTGLNTGELFF
size: NA; V: TRBV2; D: NA; J: TRBJ1-1; DNA: TGTGCCAGCAGTGAGGGGCACAGGGTGGCTGAAGCTTTCTTT; CDR3: CASSEGHRVAEAFF
size: few; V: TRBV12-5; D: NA; J: TRBJ1-3; DNA: TGTGCTAGTGGTTTCCGACCCAAGGACAGCGAGGCTGCGCCCTCTGGAAACACCATATATTTT; CDR3: CASGFRPKDSEAAPSGNTIYF
size: few; V: TRBV7-3; D: TRBD1; J: TRBJ1-1; DNA: TGTGCCAGCAGCTTAGACAGGGCCGCTGAAGCTTTCTTT; CDR3: CASSLDRAAEAFF
size: few; V: TRBV12-3/TRBV12-4; D: NA; J: TRBJ2-1; DNA: TGTGCCAGCAGTTCTCAGGGTTTACGGCAGTTCTTC; CDR3: CASSSQGLRQFF
size: NA; V: TRBV20-1; D: NA; J: TRBJ2-7; DNA: TGCAGTGCCGGTTACAGCTACGAGCAGTACTTC; CDR3: CSAGYSYEQYF
size: many; V: TRBV7-2; D: TRBD2; J: TRBJ2-1; DNA: TGTGCCAGCAGCTTAGAGTGGTTAGCGGGGGCTAATGAGCAGTTCTTC; CDR3: CASSLEWLAGANEQFF
size: few; V: TRBV7-2; D: NA; J: TRBJ1-6; DNA: TGTGCCAGCAGCCAGGGATCCGATAATTCACCCCTCCACTTT; CDR3: CASSQGSDNSPLHF
size: few; V: TRBV29-1; D: TRBD1; J: TRBJ2-5; DNA: TGCAGCGTTCAGCCGGGACAGGGCCTCCAAGAGACCCAGTACTTC; CDR3: CSVQPGQGLQETQYF
size: NA; V: TRBV6-2/TRBV6-3; D: TRBD1; J: TRBJ1-4; DNA: TGTGCCAGCAGCCGGGACAGTAATGAAAAACTGTTTTTT; CDR3: CASSRDSNEKLFF
size: many; V: TRBV6-2/TRBV6-3; D: NA; J: TRBJ2-3; DNA: TGTGCCAGCAGTTACGGGGGGGCCACAGATACGCAGTATTTT; CDR3: CASSYGGATDTQYF
size: NA; V: TRBV5-1; D: NA; J: TRBJ1-5; DNA: TGCGCCAGCAGCTTGTTCGGCGGGGAGGATCAGCCCCAGCATTTT; CDR3: CASSLFGGEDQPQHF
size: NA; V: TRBV7-6; D: TRBD2; J: TRBJ2-3; DNA: TGTGCTAGCAGCCCACGGGGGGGGGGCCCCGAAGATACGCAGTATTTT; CDR3: CASSPRGGGPEDTQYF
size: few; V: TRBV6-5; D: NA; J: TRBJ1-4; DNA: TGTGCCAGCAGTGAATCGGGAAGGGCGGCTGAAAAACTGTTTTTT; CDR3: CASSESGRAAEKLFF
size: NA; V: TRBV7-2; D: NA; J: TRBJ2-3; DNA: TGTGCCAGCAGCCACGTAGAGGGTGGTACGCAGTATTTT; CDR3: CASSHVEGGTQYF
size: NA; V: TRBV20-1; D: NA; J: TRBJ2-5; DNA: TGCAGTGCTCGGCCTGGTGAGAGGACCCAGTACTTC; CDR3: CSARPGERTQYF
size: NA; V: TRBV20-1; D: TRBD1; J: TRBJ2-7; DNA: TGCAGTGCTGTCGGGGGACAGGGGGTCTACGAGCAGTACTTC; CDR3: CSAVGGQGVYEQYF
size: many; V: TRBV11-2; D: NA; J: TRBJ2-3; DNA: TGTGCCAGCAGCTTAACAGATACGCAGTATTTT; CDR3: CASSLTDTQYF
size: NA; V: TRBV6-2/TRBV6-3; D: NA; J: TRBJ2-5; DNA: TGTGCCAGCAGTTACCCCGGGCCGGTGCAAGAGACCCAGTACTTC; CDR3: CASSYPGPVQETQYF
size: few; V: TRBV5-1; D: NA; J: TRBJ1-5; DNA: TGCGCCAGCAGCCGCGTCGGCGGTAACAATCAGCCCCAGCATTTT; CDR3: CASSRVGGNNQPQHF
size: NA; V: TRBV5-4; D: TRBD2; J: TRBJ2-5; DNA: TGTGCCAGCAGTTCTACTAGCGGGGTTTTGGAGACCCAGTACTTC; CDR3: CASSSTSGVLETQYF